These 4 T cell receptor beta chains share one sample of origin, sequenced in a study of T cell responses to AZD1222 COVID-19 vaccine. The table came from immunoSEQ multiplex PCR; TCRdb's copy has only in-frame clones and leaves some out. The sample lists about 70,000 clones; 70% to 90% were seen once. This material consisted of peripheral blood, taken 28 days after the second AZD1222 dose. The source is an adult who received the AZD1222 COVID-19 vaccine.

The chain employs TRBV19 and TRBJ1-6, with D maybe TRBD1 (6 bases). Germline V lookup: CDR1 LNHDA, CDR2 SQIVND (reference sequence). Trimming left V 5 bases short and J 3 bases short, with 20 bases between. CDR3 length equals 18 residues. The CDR3 bases are TGTGCCAGTAGTCCCCGCACCGACAGGATATTCTATAATTCACCCCTCCACTTT. Translated, it gives CASSPRTDRIFYNSPLHF.

The CDR3 loop reads CASSVGGLDEQFF. The DNA for the CDR3 is TGTGCCAGCAGCGTGGGCGGTTTGGATGAGCAGTTCTTC. The rearrangement joins TRBV9 to TRBJ2-1; D call uncertain. V was pared by 2 bases and J by 8 bases, with 11 bases between. CDR3 size: 13 residues. Germline values: CDR1 SGDLS, CDR2 YYNGEE.

The chain is built from TRBV7-2 and TRBJ2-7; 9 bases line up with TRBD1. The CDR3 sequence is 14 residues long. CDR1 and CDR2 from the germline V gene are SGHTA and FQGNSA. V lost 6 bases to trimming and J lost 4 bases; unmatched junction nucleotides: 7. CDR3 bases: TGTGCCAGCAGGCATGGGGACAGGGCATACGAGCAGTACTTC. This encodes CASRHGDRAYEQYF.

The genes are TRBV6-1 and TRBJ2-3; 8 bases are shared with TRBD2. The ends lost 1 base at V and 4 bases at J; junction bases unmatched: 4. The CDR3 has 15 amino acids. Germline V gene data show CDR1 as MNHNS and CDR2 as SASEGT. CDR3: CASSEEAGGSDTQYF. CDR3 sequence (DNA): TGTGCCAGCAGTGAAGAGGCGGGAGGCTCAGATACGCAGTATTTT.